This T cell receptor beta chain derives from a study of blood T cell repertoires in COVID-19. Turning to the study itself: The cDNA or gDNA used as material had been derived from T cells, B-cell-depleted T cells, or PBMCs.

Per the original data handling: For nucleated cells, counts were estimated from reference gene primer amplification. TCRdb's table, derived via immunoSEQ multiplex PCR, lists solely in-frame clones and lacks some. From that table come the V and J calls and clone size; the DNA was used to work out D and trimming. Of roughly 84,000 clones in the sample, 85% were seen once. The germline V gene has CDR1 LNHDA and CDR2 SQIVND (reference sequence). V lost 4 bases, J lost 3 bases, and 22 bases lay in between. The CDR3 runs to 18 residues. This receptor was taken from an elderly man with active or convalescent COVID-19. V usage is TRBV19 and J usage is TRBJ1-5, with unresolved D. Sequencing was done on a sample of peripheral blood. The CDR3 bases are TGTGCCAGTAGTACGAACCCCGGGAACAGTGTATTCAATCAGCCCCAGCATTTT. Protein product: CASSTNPGNSVFNQPQHF. Supplemented by reference TRBV19 and TRBJ1-5, the full variable domain reads DGGITQSPKYLFRKEGQNVTLSCEQNLNHDAMYWYRQDPGQGLRLIYYSQIVNDFQKGDIAEGYSVSREKKESFPLTVTSAQKNPTAFYLCASSTNPGNSVFNQPQHFGDGTRLSIL.